This TCR beta chain appears in the sequencing data of a study of OX40 agonist ivuxolimab in advanced cancers. Study details: Three patients, one with hepatocellular carcinoma and two with cutaneous melanoma, responded partially.

The length of the CDR3 is 14 residues. The germline V and J ends were trimmed by 4 bases and 4 bases, with 13 bases remaining between them. Germline V gene sequence: CDR1 MDHEN, CDR2 SYDVKM. As to this clone: Its antigen is not known.

Sequencing used immunoSEQ multiplex PCR; TCRdb keeps in-frame clones, though not all of them. Counted here are under 100,000 clones, 85% to 90% occurring once; the ten biggest clones make up less than 2.5%. Study-wide results and limits: Antigen targets of the expanded peripheral T cells went undetermined.

This clonotype originated in an adult with an advanced solid tumor such as melanoma, head and neck, liver or kidney cancer. Material: CD4+ or CD8+ T cells sorted from blood, obtained in a trial of the OX40 agonist ivuxolimab. The rearrangement links TRBV28 to TRBJ1-1, with no clear D. The CDR3 is CASSSPRGFTEAFF. The DNA for the CDR3 is TGTGCCAGCAGTTCCCCCCGGGGATTCACTGAAGCTTTCTTT.